This T cell receptor (beta chain) comes out of a study of blood T cell repertoires in COVID-19. Profiled with immunoSEQ multiplex PCR; TCRdb holds only in-frame clones, not every one. The data contain fewer than 400,000 clones, 75% to 90% of them singletons. Trimming at V came to 7 bases and at J to 3 bases, leaving 7 bases not matched to a gene. In germline, CDR1 is GTSNPN, CDR2 SVGIG (reference sequence). The CDR3 is 13 residues long. The origin of this receptor is a woman aged 18-29 years with acute or convalescent COVID-19. The rearrangement uses TRBV30 and TRBJ2-7; 9 positions match TRBD1. The sequencing sample was made of peripheral blood. This CDR3 reads CASDGTGNYEQYF. CDR3 bases: TGTGCCTCAGACGGGACAGGGAACTACGAGCAGTACTTC. The full variable domain, its missing parts supplied by reference TRBV30 and TRBJ2-7, is SQTIHQWPATLVQPVGSPLSLECTVEGTSNPNLYWYRQAAGRGLQLLFYSVGIGQISSEVPQNLSASRPQDRQFILSSKKLLLSDSGFYLCASDGTGNYEQYFGPGTRLTVT.